This entry features one TCR beta chain sequence. Sequencing used immunoSEQ multiplex PCR; TCRdb keeps in-frame clones, though not all of them. Among 68,000 or so clones listed, about 80% were seen once. The data were obtained in a study of T cell clones after liver transplantation. Germline values: CDR1 SEHNR, CDR2 FQNEAQ (reference sequence). V gave up 0 bases and J gave up 4 bases, with 12 bases separating them. This CDR3 region has 15 residues. The genes are TRBV7-9 and TRBJ1-1; perhaps TRBD1 as D (6 bases). The TCR was taken from a human donor who received a liver transplant. The source was CD4+ T cells from blood, collected before liver transplant. The CDR3 loop reads CASSLAKQGSTEAFF. CDR3 DNA sequence: TGTGCCAGCAGCTTAGCAAAACAGGGTAGCACTGAAGCTTTCTTT.